This T cell receptor (beta chain) was sequenced in a study of T-cell memory formation after mild COVID-19. Overall study context: For the most part, TCR clusters were specific to one donor. Study-wide results and caveats: Some clones that responded were present in memory (sampled pre-infection), which suggests cross-reactive memory joined. For contracting clones, CD4+ ones sat mainly in CM and EM, CD8+ in EMRA. Clones shrinking between day 15 and 85 showed a balanced CD4/CD8 split, and those that grew later tilted toward CD4+.

Notes on this clonotype: What it recognizes is unknown.

Germline V CDR1 and CDR2: SQVTM, ANQGSEA. The CDR3 loop spans 12 amino acids. V was trimmed by 7 bases and J by 1 base, leaving 10 bases between them. TCRdb re-called the 5' RACE reads with MiXCR, one entry per CDR3 protein. The sample lists approximately 190,000 distinct CDR3 sequences; about 18% were seen once. V usage is TRBV29-1 and J usage is TRBJ1-1; D is possibly TRBD1 (5 bases). Input material: PBMCs or a T cell subset sorted from them (not recorded which). This TCR came from an adult woman who had mild COVID-19 (a few samples of this study predate the infection). Cell type and time point are not known. The CDR3 nucleotides are TGCAGCGCATTTACAGGGAACACTGAAGCTTTCTTT. It is translated as CSAFTGNTEAFF.